This TCR beta chain was identified during a study of regulatory T cells in long-lasting Graves disease. The table lists this clonotype with a few counts. Combining iRepertoire HTBI primers with Arm-PCR of CDR3 regions, the authors built TCR beta libraries. TCRdb passed the multiplex PCR reads through MiXCR, listing each CDR3 protein once. Of about half a million distinct CDR3 sequences in the sample, more than 10% were seen once. Trimming took off 11 bases at V and 1 base at J, with 15 bases between the two ends. The CDR3 sequence is 14 residues long. Germline lookup yields CDR1 MDHEN and CDR2 SYDVKM. Time point indicated: newly diagnosed GD, antithyroid drugs for less than 3 months. The TCR library used RNA extracted from PBMCs. A further study also used this sample, focusing on T cells in Graves' hyperthyroidism and ophthalmopathy.

J is TRBJ1-5 and V is TRBV28, with D tentatively TRBD1 (5 bases). The sequence was obtained from a woman aged 25 to 39 with Graves disease. Sequenced material: peripheral blood mononuclear cells (PBMCs), taken at new diagnosis, from a patient treated with antithyroid drugs. CDR3 amino acids: CAAKGLGSNQPQHF. The CDR3 DNA sequence: TGTGCCGCAAAGGGGCTTGGGAGCAATCAGCCCCAGCATTTT. Filled out from reference TRBV28 and TRBJ1-5, the complete variable domain reads DVKVTQSSRYLVKRTGEKVFLECVQDMDHENMFWYRQDPGLGLRLIYFSYDVKMKEKGDIPEGYSVSREKKERFSLILESASTNQTSMYLCAAKGLGSNQPQHFGDGTRLSIL.